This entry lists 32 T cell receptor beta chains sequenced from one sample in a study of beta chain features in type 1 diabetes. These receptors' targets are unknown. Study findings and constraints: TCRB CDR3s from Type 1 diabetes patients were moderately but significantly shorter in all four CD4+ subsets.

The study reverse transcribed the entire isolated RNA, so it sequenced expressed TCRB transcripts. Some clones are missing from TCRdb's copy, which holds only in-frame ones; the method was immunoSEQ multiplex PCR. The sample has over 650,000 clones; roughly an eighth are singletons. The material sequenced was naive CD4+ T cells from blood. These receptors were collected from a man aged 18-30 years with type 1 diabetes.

The CDR3 is CASSPRGYEQYF. CDR3 DNA: TGTGCCAGCAGCCCCCGAGGCTACGAGCAGTACTTC. The chain uses TRBV7-6 and TRBJ2-7; no clear D gene. The germline V gene has CDR1 SGHVS and CDR2 FNYEAQ. The CDR3 runs 12 residues. V was shortened by 5 bases and J by 3 bases, with 8 bases between the two germline ends. The whole variable domain, filled in from reference TRBV7-6 and TRBJ2-7, reads GAGVSQSPRYKVTKRGQDVALRCDPISGHVSLYWYRQALGQGPEFLTYFNYEAQQDKSGLPNDRFSAERPEGSISTLTIQRTEQRDSAMYRCASSPRGYEQYFGPGTRLTVT.

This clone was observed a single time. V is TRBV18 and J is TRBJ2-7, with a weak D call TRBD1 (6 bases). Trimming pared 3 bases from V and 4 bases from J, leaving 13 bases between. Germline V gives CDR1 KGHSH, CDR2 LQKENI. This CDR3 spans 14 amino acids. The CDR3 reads CASSPDRTKYEQYF. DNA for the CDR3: TGTGCCAGCTCACCCGACAGGACGAAATACGAGCAGTACTTC.

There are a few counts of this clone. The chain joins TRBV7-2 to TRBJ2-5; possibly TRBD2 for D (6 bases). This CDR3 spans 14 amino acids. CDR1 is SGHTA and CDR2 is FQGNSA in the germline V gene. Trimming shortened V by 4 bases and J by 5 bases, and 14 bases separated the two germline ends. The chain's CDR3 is CASSWGLTGETQYF. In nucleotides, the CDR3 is TGTGCCAGCAGCTGGGGACTCACCGGGGAGACCCAGTACTTC.

Written as DNA, the CDR3 is TGTGCCAGCCGCTGGGGGGTGCGGGCCTACGAGCAGTACTTC. It specifies CASRWGVRAYEQYF. The J gene is TRBJ2-7, the V gene TRBV28, with D possibly TRBD2 on 6 matching bases. Trimming took off 8 bases at V and 2 bases at J, with 16 bases between the two ends. The CDR3 is 14 residues long. Germline lookup yields CDR1 MDHEN and CDR2 SYDVKM. Full variable domain (missing parts from reference TRBV28 and TRBJ2-7): DVKVTQSSRYLVKRTGEKVFLECVQDMDHENMFWYRQDPGLGLRLIYFSYDVKMKEKGDIPEGYSVSREKKERFSLILESASTNQTSMYLCASRWGVRAYEQYFGPGTRLTVT.

CDR3 residues: CASSQGGSGGDQETQYF. Here the CDR3 DNA reads TGCGCCAGCAGCCAAGGCGGTAGCGGGGGGGACCAAGAGACCCAGTACTTC. This chain connects TRBV4-3 to TRBJ2-5; 11 bases match TRBD2. Germline CDR1 is LGHNA and CDR2 is YSLEER. V dropped 1 base and J dropped 0; count of bases not matched to a gene: 4. The CDR3 sequence is 17 residues long.

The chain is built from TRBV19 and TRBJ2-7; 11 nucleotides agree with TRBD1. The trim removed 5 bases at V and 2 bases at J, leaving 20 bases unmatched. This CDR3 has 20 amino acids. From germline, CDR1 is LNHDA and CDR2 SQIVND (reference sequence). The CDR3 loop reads CASSAILGRTGGHGTYEQYF. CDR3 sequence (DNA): TGTGCCAGTAGTGCGATTTTGGGCCGGACAGGGGGCCATGGGACCTACGAGCAGTACTTC.

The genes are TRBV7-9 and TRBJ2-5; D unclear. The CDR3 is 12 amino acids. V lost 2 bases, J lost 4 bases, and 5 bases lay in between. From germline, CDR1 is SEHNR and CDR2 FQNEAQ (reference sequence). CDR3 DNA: TGTGCCAGCAGCTTACCAGTAGAGACCCAGTACTTC. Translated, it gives CASSLPVETQYF.

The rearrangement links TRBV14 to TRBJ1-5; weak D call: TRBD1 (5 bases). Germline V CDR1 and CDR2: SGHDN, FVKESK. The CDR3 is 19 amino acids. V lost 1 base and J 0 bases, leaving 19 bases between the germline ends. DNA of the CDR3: TGTGCCAGCAGCCAAGGAGGGGAATCGCATAAGTATAGCAATCAGCCCCAGCATTTT. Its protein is CASSQGGESHKYSNQPQHF.

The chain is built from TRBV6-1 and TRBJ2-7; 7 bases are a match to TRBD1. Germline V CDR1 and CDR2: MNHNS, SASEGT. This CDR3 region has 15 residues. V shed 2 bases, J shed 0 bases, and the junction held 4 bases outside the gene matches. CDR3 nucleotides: TGTGCCAGCAGTGAACAAGCAGGGGGCTCCTACGAGCAGTACTTC. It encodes CASSEQAGGSYEQYF.

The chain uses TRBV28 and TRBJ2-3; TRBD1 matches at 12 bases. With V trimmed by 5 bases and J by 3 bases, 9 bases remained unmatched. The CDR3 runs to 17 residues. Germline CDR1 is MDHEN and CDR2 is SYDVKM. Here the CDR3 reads CASSLYPGQGATDTQYF. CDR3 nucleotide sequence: TGTGCCAGCAGTCTATACCCGGGACAGGGGGCGACAGATACGCAGTATTTT.

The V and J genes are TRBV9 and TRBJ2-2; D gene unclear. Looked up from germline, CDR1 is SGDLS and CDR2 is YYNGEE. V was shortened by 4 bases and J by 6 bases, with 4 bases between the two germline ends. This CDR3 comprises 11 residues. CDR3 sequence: CASSTSGELFF. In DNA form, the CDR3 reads TGTGCCAGCAGCACGTCCGGGGAGCTGTTTTTT.

The CDR3 reads CAISEPNSRAGNTEAFF. In nucleotides, the CDR3 is TGTGCCATCAGTGAGCCAAATTCCAGGGCTGGGAACACTGAAGCTTTCTTT. This chain joins TRBV10-3 and TRBJ1-1; a possible D gene is TRBD1 (5 bases). CDR3 size: 17 residues. The V end lost 2 bases, the J end lost 1 base, and 17 bases lay between the germline ends. Looked up from germline, CDR1 is ENHRY and CDR2 is SYGVKD.

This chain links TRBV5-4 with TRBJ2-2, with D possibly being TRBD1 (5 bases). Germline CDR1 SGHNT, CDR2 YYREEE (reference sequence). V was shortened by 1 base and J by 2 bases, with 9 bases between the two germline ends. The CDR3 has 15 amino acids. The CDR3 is CASSLWQGNTGELFF. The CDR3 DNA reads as TGTGCCAGCAGCTTGTGGCAGGGAAACACCGGGGAGCTGTTTTTT.

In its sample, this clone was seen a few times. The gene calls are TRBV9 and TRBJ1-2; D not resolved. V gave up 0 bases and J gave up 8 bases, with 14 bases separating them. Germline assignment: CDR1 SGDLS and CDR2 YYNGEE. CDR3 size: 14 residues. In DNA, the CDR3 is TGTGCCAGCAGCGTAGCGACATCTGCGGGGGGCTACACCTTC. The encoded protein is CASSVATSAGGYTF.

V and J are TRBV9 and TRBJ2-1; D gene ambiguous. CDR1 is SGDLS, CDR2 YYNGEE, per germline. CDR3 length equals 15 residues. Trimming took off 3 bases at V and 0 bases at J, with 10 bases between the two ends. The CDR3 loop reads CASSGPETSYNEQFF. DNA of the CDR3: TGTGCCAGCAGCGGCCCCGAGACCTCCTACAATGAGCAGTTCTTC.

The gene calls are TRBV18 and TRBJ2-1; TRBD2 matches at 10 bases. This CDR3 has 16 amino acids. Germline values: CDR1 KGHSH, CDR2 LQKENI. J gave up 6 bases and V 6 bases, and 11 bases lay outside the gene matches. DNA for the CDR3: TGTGCCAGCTCTCCCCCGAGGCCTAGCGGGGGCAATGAGCAGTTCTTC. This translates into CASSPPRPSGGNEQFF. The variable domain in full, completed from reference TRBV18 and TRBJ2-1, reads NAGVMQNPRHLVRRRGQEARLRCSPMKGHSHVYWYRQLPEEGLKFMVYLQKENIIDESGMPKERFSAEFPKEGPSILRIQQVVRGDSAAYFCASSPPRPSGGNEQFFGPGTRLTVL.

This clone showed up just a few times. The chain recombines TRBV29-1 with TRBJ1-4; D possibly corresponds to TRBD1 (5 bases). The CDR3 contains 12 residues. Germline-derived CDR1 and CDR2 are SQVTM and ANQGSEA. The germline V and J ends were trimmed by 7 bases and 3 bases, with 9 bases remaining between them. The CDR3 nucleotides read TGCAGCGCCCGGGACCCTAATGAAAAACTGTTTTTT. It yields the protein CSARDPNEKLFF.

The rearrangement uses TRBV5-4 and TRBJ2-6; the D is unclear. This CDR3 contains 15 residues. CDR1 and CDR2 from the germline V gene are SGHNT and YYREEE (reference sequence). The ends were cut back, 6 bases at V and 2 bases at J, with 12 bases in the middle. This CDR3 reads CASTIGHPGANVLTF. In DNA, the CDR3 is TGTGCCAGCACCATCGGCCACCCTGGGGCCAACGTCCTGACTTTC.

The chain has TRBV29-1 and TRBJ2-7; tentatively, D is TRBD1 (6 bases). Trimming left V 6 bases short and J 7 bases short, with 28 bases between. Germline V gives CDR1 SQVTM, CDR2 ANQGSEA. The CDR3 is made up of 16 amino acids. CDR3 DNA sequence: TGCAGCGTGGAAATTTTCAGGGGCGCTAGTCCGGGAGAGCAGTACTTC. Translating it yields CSVEIFRGASPGEQYF.

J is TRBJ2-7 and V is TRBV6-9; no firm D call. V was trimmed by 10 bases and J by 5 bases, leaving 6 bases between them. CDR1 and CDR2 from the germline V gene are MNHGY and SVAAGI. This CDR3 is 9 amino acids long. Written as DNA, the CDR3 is TGTGCCATCAAGAACGAGCAGTACTTC. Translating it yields CAIKNEQYF.

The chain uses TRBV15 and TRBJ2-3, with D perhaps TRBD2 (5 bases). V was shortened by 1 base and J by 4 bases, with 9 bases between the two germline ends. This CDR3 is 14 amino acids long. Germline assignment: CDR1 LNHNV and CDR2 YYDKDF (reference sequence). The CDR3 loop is CATSRGLAADTQYF. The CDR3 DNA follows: TGTGCCACCAGCAGAGGGCTAGCTGCAGATACGCAGTATTTT.

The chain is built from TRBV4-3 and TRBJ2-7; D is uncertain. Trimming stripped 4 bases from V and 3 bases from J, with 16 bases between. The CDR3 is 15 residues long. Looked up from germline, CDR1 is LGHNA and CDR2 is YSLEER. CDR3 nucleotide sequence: TGCGCCAGCAGCCCCACCAACGCTGGGAACTACGAGCAGTACTTC. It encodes CASSPTNAGNYEQYF.

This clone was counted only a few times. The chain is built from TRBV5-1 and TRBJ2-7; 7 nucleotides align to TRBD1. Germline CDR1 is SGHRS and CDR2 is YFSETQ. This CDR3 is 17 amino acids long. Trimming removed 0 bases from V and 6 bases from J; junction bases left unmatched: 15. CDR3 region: CASSLVYTRDSAFEQYF. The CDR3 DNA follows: TGCGCCAGCAGCTTGGTTTACACCCGGGACAGCGCGTTCGAGCAGTACTTC.

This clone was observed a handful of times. CDR3 in DNA: TGTGCCAGCAGTCGCCGGGACTACCTCTACAATGAGCAGTTCTTC. Protein product: CASSRRDYLYNEQFF. The rearrangement uses TRBV5-4 and TRBJ2-1, with 7 nucleotides matching TRBD2. J gave up 3 bases and V 5 bases, and 8 bases lay outside the gene matches. Germline CDR1 and CDR2: SGHNT and YYREEE (reference sequence). This CDR3 is built from 15 residues.

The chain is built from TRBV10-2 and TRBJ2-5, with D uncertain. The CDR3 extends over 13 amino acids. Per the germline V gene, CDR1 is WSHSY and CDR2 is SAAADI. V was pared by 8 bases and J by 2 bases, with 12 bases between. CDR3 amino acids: CASVGILQETQYF. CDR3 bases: TGCGCCAGCGTGGGGATACTGCAAGAGACCCAGTACTTC.

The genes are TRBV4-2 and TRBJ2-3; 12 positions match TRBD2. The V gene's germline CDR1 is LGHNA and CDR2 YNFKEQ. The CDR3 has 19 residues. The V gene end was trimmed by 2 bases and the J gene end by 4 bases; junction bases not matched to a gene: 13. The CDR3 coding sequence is TGTGCCAGCAGCCAACCGACTAGCGGGAGTGGGGGTCGGCCAGATACGCAGTATTTT. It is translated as CASSQPTSGSGGRPDTQYF.

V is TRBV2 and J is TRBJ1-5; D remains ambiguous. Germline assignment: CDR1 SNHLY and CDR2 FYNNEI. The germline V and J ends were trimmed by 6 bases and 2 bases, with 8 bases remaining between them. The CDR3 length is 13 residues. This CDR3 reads CASRVEGNQPQHF. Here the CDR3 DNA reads TGTGCCAGCAGGGTTGAAGGCAATCAGCCCCAGCATTTT.

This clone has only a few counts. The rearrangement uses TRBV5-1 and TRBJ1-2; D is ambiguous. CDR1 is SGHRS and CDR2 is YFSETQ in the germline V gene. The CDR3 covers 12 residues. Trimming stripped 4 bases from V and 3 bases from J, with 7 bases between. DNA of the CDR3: TGCGCCAGCAGCCAAGGACACTATGGCTACACCTTC. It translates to CASSQGHYGYTF.

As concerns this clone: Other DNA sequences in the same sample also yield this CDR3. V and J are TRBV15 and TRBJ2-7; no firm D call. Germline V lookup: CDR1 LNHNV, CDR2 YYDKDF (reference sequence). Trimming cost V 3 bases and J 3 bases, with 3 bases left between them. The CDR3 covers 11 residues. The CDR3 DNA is TGTGCCACCAGCAGTTACTACGAGCAGTACTTC. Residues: CATSSYYEQYF.

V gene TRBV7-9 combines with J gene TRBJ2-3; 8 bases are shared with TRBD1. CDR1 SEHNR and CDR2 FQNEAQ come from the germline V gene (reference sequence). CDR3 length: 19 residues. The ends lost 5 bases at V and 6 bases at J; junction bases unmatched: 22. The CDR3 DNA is TGTGCCAGCAGCCCCCCTCGGTGGAGGGACAGGTCCTACAAGGATACGCAGTATTTT. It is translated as CASSPPRWRDRSYKDTQYF.

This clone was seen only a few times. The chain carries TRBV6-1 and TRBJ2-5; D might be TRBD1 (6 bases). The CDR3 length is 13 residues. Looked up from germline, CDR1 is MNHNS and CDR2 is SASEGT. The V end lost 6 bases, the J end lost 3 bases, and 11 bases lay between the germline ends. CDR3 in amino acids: CASRDTGKETQYF. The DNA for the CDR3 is TGTGCCAGCAGGGACACAGGGAAAGAGACCCAGTACTTC.

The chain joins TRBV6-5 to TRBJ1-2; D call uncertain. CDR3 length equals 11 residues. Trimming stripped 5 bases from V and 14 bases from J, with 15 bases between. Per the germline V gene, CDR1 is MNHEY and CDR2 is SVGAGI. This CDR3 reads CASSGPHPGTF. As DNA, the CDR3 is TGTGCCAGCAGTGGCCCCCATCCGGGTACCTTC.